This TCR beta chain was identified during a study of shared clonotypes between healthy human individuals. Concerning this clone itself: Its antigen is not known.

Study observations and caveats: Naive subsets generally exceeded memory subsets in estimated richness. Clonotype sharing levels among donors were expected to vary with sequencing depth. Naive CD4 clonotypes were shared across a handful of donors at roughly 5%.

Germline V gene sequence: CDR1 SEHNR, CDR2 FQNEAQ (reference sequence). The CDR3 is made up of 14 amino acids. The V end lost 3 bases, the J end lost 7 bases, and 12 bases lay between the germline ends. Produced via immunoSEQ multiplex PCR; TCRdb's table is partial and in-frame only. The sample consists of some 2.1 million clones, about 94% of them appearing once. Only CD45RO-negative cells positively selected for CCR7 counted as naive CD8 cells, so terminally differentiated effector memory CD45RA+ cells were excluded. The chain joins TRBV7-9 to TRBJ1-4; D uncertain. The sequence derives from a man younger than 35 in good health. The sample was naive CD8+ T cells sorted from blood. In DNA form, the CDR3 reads TGTGCCAGCAGCTTCTGGGCTACCGGTGAAAAACTGTTTTTT. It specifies CASSFWATGEKLFF.